This T cell receptor (beta chain) was sequenced during a study of shared clonotypes between healthy human individuals. Study-wide points: Shared clonotypes across all four donors exceeded non-shared ones in generation probability.

Terminally differentiated effector memory CD45RA+ cells were excluded from the naive CD8 cells, which were CD45RO-negative and positively selected for CCR7. The table came from immunoSEQ multiplex PCR; TCRdb's copy has only in-frame clones and leaves some out. The sample yields fewer than 1 million clones, 96% seen once. As for this clone: Its antigen remains unidentified.

The trim removed 3 bases at V and 7 bases at J, leaving 3 bases unmatched. The CDR3 runs to 13 residues. The germline V gene encodes CDR1 SGHNT and CDR2 YYREEE (reference sequence). The material sequenced was naive CD8+ T cells sorted from blood. J is TRBJ2-1 and V is TRBV5-4; TRBD2 agrees at 8 bases. The receptor's source is a man between 25 and 39 years old in good health. This CDR3 is CASSSRLANEQFF. The DNA of the CDR3 is TGTGCCAGCAGCTCCAGACTAGCGAATGAGCAGTTCTTC.